Listed here are 3 T cell receptor beta chains from one sample, sequenced in a study of T-cell memory formation after mild COVID-19. TCRdb re-called the 5' RACE reads with MiXCR, one entry per CDR3 protein. The sample has almost 350,000 distinct CDR3 sequences, 20% to 25% seen once. Sequenced input: PBMCs or a T cell subset sorted from them (not recorded which). Source of these receptors: a man younger than 35 who had mild COVID-19 (a few samples of this study predate the infection). Cell type and time point are not known.

This clonotype was recorded many times. CDR3 in DNA: TGTGCCAGCAGTCCAACAGGGGGACGGATAAACACTGAAGCTTTCTTT. Translation: CASSPTGGRINTEAFF. The chain combines TRBV9 with TRBJ1-1; 8 bases are shared with TRBD1. The length of the CDR3 is 16 residues. Unmatched junction bases numbered 11, after V lost 5 bases and J lost 2 bases. CDR1 and CDR2 from the germline V gene are SGDLS and YYNGEE.

The chain joins TRBV7-3 to TRBJ1-3; no firm D call. The CDR3 has 13 residues. The V end lost 1 base, the J end lost 4 bases, and 5 bases lay between the germline ends. Germline V gene sequence: CDR1 SGHTA, CDR2 FQGTGA. The CDR3 DNA is TGTGCCAGCAGCTTAAATCTGGGAAACACCATATATTTT. As protein: CASSLNLGNTIYF.

This chain joins TRBV3-1 and TRBJ2-2; D unclear. Germline V gene data show CDR1 as LGHDT and CDR2 as YNNKEL (reference sequence). Trimming took 4 bases from V and 4 from J, leaving 7 bases between them. There are 13 residues in the CDR3. For the CDR3, the DNA is TGTGCCAGCAGCCGCCGGGCCACCGGGGAGCTGTTTTTT. Protein: CASSRRATGELFF.